One sample yielded the 29 T cell receptor beta chains listed below, sequenced in a study of stem cell transplantation in POMP-related autoinflammatory disease. Sequencing used immunoSEQ multiplex PCR; TCRdb keeps in-frame clones, though not all of them. The sample holds some 31,000 clones; around 90% are singletons and the top ten take 0.6% to 0.75%. The input for sequencing was CD4+ T cells from PBMCs, taken before stem cell transplantation. All receptors come from a human donor with POMP-related autoinflammation and immune dysregulation (PRAID).

The chain has TRBV5-1 and TRBJ2-2; the D is unclear. Germline V gene data show CDR1 as SGHRS and CDR2 as YFSETQ. This CDR3 contains 14 residues. The V gene lost 0 bases and the J gene lost 1 base, with 4 bases spanning the gap. The CDR3 spells CASSLDGNTGELFF. For the CDR3, the DNA is TGCGCCAGCAGCTTGGACGGGAACACCGGGGAGCTGTTTTTT.

The chain links TRBV5-1 to TRBJ2-7, with D maybe TRBD1 (5 bases). Germline CDR1 is SGHRS and CDR2 is YFSETQ. The CDR3 runs 13 residues. V was clipped by 1 base and J by 3 bases, with 8 bases between them. As DNA, the CDR3 is TGCGCCAGCAGCTTGCAAGACAGCTACGAGCAGTACTTC. The encoded protein is CASSLQDSYEQYF.

V is TRBV7-2 and J is TRBJ2-3, with D perhaps TRBD1 or TRBD2 (5 bases each). CDR1 is SGHTA, CDR2 FQGNSA, per germline. The CDR3 covers 14 residues. The germline V and J ends were trimmed by 3 bases and 4 bases, with 11 bases remaining between them. The CDR3 reads CASSLLRDADTQYF. The DNA for the CDR3 is TGTGCCAGCAGCTTGTTAAGGGACGCAGATACGCAGTATTTT.

The gene calls are TRBV6-1 and TRBJ2-2, with D tentatively TRBD2 (6 bases). Germline V gene data show CDR1 as MNHNS and CDR2 as SASEGT. This CDR3 spans 14 amino acids. With 6 bases removed from V and 2 bases from J, the gap between germline ends came to 10 bases. The CDR3 DNA reads as TGTGCCAGCAGGGGACTGCTAAACACCGGGGAGCTGTTTTTT. Its translation: CASRGLLNTGELFF.

The chain recombines TRBV27 with TRBJ1-2, with unresolved D. The germline CDR1 and CDR2 sequences are MNHEY and SMNVEV (reference sequence). V was shortened by 2 bases and J by 4 bases, with 29 bases between the two germline ends. CDR3 length: 20 amino acids. CDR3 amino acids: CASSLGRRTGIERAFYGYTF. As DNA, the CDR3 is TGTGCCAGCAGTTTAGGGCGGAGAACGGGCATTGAACGGGCATTCTATGGCTACACCTTC.

The rearrangement links TRBV18 to TRBJ2-5; D is unresolved. The V gene lost 1 base and the J gene lost 4 bases, with 4 bases spanning the gap. The CDR3 runs 12 residues. CDR1 KGHSH and CDR2 LQKENI come from the germline V gene. The DNA for the CDR3 is TGTGCCAGCTCACCACGGGGAGAGACCCAGTACTTC. Protein product: CASSPRGETQYF.

V and J are TRBV6-5 and TRBJ1-3; D gene ambiguous. V was pared by 6 bases and J by 4 bases, with 13 bases between. From germline, CDR1 is MNHEY and CDR2 SVGAGI. The CDR3 contains 14 residues. The CDR3 is CASSEVGPGNTIYF. The CDR3, as DNA: TGTGCCAGCAGCGAGGTTGGTCCCGGAAACACCATATATTTT.

The V gene is TRBV5-1, the J gene TRBJ2-7; maybe TRBD2 (6 bases). Between the trimmed V and J ends, which lost 0 bases and 0 bases, there was a span of 10 bases. CDR1 and CDR2 (germline): SGHRS, YFSETQ. This CDR3 has 15 amino acids. The CDR3 reads CASSLEGGSSYEQYF. In DNA form, the CDR3 reads TGCGCCAGCAGCTTGGAAGGAGGGAGCTCCTACGAGCAGTACTTC.

This sequence joins TRBV19 and TRBJ1-5; 7 nucleotides agree with TRBD1. The CDR3 covers 15 residues. Germline V lookup: CDR1 LNHDA, CDR2 SQIVND (reference sequence). With V trimmed by 5 bases and J by 4 bases, 8 bases remained unmatched. For the CDR3, the DNA is TGTGCCAGTAGTCAAGACAGGGCGCGGAATCAGCCCCAGCATTTT. It specifies CASSQDRARNQPQHF.

This chain uses TRBV5-4 with TRBJ1-2, with 7 bases fitting TRBD1. CDR1 is SGHNT and CDR2 is YYREEE in the germline V gene (reference sequence). V gave up 2 bases and J gave up 5 bases; unmatched junction bases: 3. The CDR3 is 13 amino acids. The CDR3 coding sequence is TGTGCCAGCAGCTTTCCACAGGGGTATGGCTACACCTTC. Translation gives CASSFPQGYGYTF.

The chain combines TRBV19 with TRBJ2-5; D gene ambiguous. There are 13 residues in the CDR3. From germline, CDR1 is LNHDA and CDR2 SQIVND (reference sequence). The V gene lost 5 bases and the J gene lost 3 bases, with 10 bases spanning the gap. In DNA, the CDR3 is TGTGCCAGTAGTCCGAACAAAAAAGAGACCCAGTACTTC. Protein sequence: CASSPNKKETQYF.

The CDR3 loop reads CASSQGTGGLYEQYF. DNA for the CDR3: TGCGCCAGCAGCCAGGGGACAGGGGGACTTTACGAGCAGTACTTC. J is TRBJ2-7 and V is TRBV4-1; 11 bases fit TRBD1. This CDR3 spans 15 amino acids. Germline values: CDR1 MGHRA, CDR2 YSYEKL. J lost 4 bases, V lost 3 bases, and 5 bases had no gene match.

This clone came up a few times. This sequence joins TRBV6-6 and TRBJ1-2; no reliable D call. Germline-derived CDR1 and CDR2 are MNHNY and SVGAGI (reference sequence). The CDR3 totals 12 residues. With 2 bases removed from V and 2 bases from J, the gap between germline ends came to 3 bases. The CDR3 region is CASSYANYGYTF. The CDR3 coding sequence is TGTGCCAGCAGTTACGCCAACTATGGCTACACCTTC.

The CDR3 nucleotides read TGTGCCAGCAGCCCTTCGGGATTCGGCATTCAGTACTTC. As protein: CASSPSGFGIQYF. This sequence joins TRBV9 and TRBJ2-4; D might be TRBD2 (5 bases). The CDR3 totals 13 residues. The germline V gene has CDR1 SGDLS and CDR2 YYNGEE. The V and J ends lost 4 bases and 9 bases respectively, with 14 bases between them.

CDR3 sequence: CASSFGPDTSTDTQYF. The CDR3 bases are TGTGCCAGCAGTTTTGGCCCCGATACTAGCACAGATACGCAGTATTTT. The J gene is TRBJ2-3, the V gene TRBV27; D gene unclear. Germline CDR1 and CDR2: MNHEY and SMNVEV (reference sequence). Trimming shortened V by 3 bases and J by 0 bases, and 13 bases separated the two germline ends. This CDR3 spans 16 amino acids.

CDR3 sequence reads: CASSYQLNTEAFF. Here the CDR3 DNA reads TGTGCCAGCAGTTACCAGTTGAACACTGAAGCTTTCTTT. The chain joins TRBV6-5 to TRBJ1-1; the D is unclear. The ends were cut back, 2 bases at V and 0 bases at J, with 4 bases in the middle. Germline V gene data show CDR1 as MNHEY and CDR2 as SVGAGI. This CDR3 comprises 13 residues.

V is TRBV29-1 and J is TRBJ1-1; perhaps TRBD1 as D (6 bases). Trimming removed 4 bases at V and 8 bases at J, with 8 bases between. The CDR3 is 10 residues long. The germline V gene encodes CDR1 SQVTM and CDR2 ANQGSEA. The CDR3 sequence is CSVGGQEAFF. In DNA form, the CDR3 reads TGCAGCGTTGGGGGACAAGAAGCTTTCTTT.

This chain links TRBV7-2 with TRBJ1-4; D ambiguous. This CDR3 contains 13 residues. The germline gives CDR1 SGHTA, CDR2 FQGNSA. Deletions cut 5 bases from V and 8 bases from J, with 12 bases between. CDR3: CASSLRGPEKLFF. The CDR3 DNA reads TGTGCCAGCAGCCTAAGAGGCCCGGAAAAACTGTTTTTT.

V usage is TRBV9 and J usage is TRBJ1-2; tentatively, D is TRBD1 (6 bases). Germline values: CDR1 SGDLS, CDR2 YYNGEE. The CDR3 contains 14 residues. V dropped 0 bases and J dropped 6 bases, with 12 bases sitting between them. The CDR3 here is CASSVVPTGDGYTF. The CDR3 DNA reads TGTGCCAGCAGCGTAGTTCCGACAGGCGATGGCTACACCTTC.

J is TRBJ2-7 and V is TRBV2, with 8 bases fitting TRBD1. This CDR3 has 15 residues. V lost 6 bases to trimming and J lost 0 bases; unmatched junction nucleotides: 7. CDR1 and CDR2 from the germline V gene are SNHLY and FYNNEI. The CDR3 sequence is CASSVDRASSYEQYF. The CDR3 nucleotides read TGTGCCAGCAGCGTGGACAGGGCATCCTCCTACGAGCAGTACTTC. The whole variable domain, remainder taken from reference TRBV2 and TRBJ2-7, is EPEVTQTPSHQVTQMGQEVILRCVPISNHLYFYWYRQILGQKVEFLVSFYNNEISEKSEIFDDQFSVERPDGSNFTLKIRSTKLEDSAMYFCASSVDRASSYEQYFGPGTRLTVT.

The chain has TRBV6-1 and TRBJ1-2, with D hard to call. Trimming took 5 bases from V and 6 from J, leaving 16 bases between them. Germline CDR1 MNHNS, CDR2 SASEGT. The CDR3 length is 14 residues. The CDR3 is CASSQSTGRDGYTF. The CDR3 DNA reads TGTGCCAGCAGTCAATCGACCGGGAGAGATGGCTACACCTTC.

The chain joins TRBV28 to TRBJ2-3, with TRBD1 as a possible D gene (6 bases). V shed 3 bases and J shed 3 bases, with 13 bases lying between them. Germline CDR1 and CDR2: MDHEN and SYDVKM. The CDR3 totals 15 residues. CDR3 sequence reads: CASSFLTGLTDTQYF. CDR3 sequence (DNA): TGTGCCAGCAGTTTTCTAACAGGGTTGACAGATACGCAGTATTTT.

The J gene is TRBJ2-5, the V gene TRBV11-3, with D possibly matching TRBD2 (5 bases). Germline loops: CDR1 SGHNT, CDR2 YENEEA. The V and J ends lost 5 bases and 1 base respectively, with 8 bases between them. The CDR3 spans 13 residues. CDR3 region: CASSRTSQETQYF. The CDR3 DNA reads TGTGCCAGCAGCCGGACTTCCCAAGAGACCCAGTACTTC.

CDR3 DNA: TGCAGCGTTGGAACTGAGAACACCGGGGAGCTGTTTTTT. It codes for CSVGTENTGELFF. The V call is TRBV29-1, the J call TRBJ2-2; no firm D call. Germline V gene sequence: CDR1 SQVTM, CDR2 ANQGSEA. V dropped 4 bases and J dropped 1 base, with 7 bases sitting between them. The CDR3 is 13 residues long.

The chain joins TRBV25-1 to TRBJ2-6, with D tentatively TRBD2 (6 bases). The germline V and J ends were trimmed by 6 bases and 0 bases, with 15 bases remaining between them. From germline, CDR1 is MGHDK and CDR2 SYGVNS. The CDR3 is made up of 17 amino acids. The CDR3 is CASSPGTSFSGANVLTF. The CDR3 DNA follows: TGTGCCAGCAGCCCCGGGACTTCCTTCTCTGGGGCCAACGTCCTGACTTTC.

The CDR3: CASSSADSSSYNEQFF. CDR3 nucleotides: TGTGCCAGCAGTTCTGCCGACAGTAGCTCCTACAATGAGCAGTTCTTC. This rearrangement joins TRBV28 to TRBJ2-1; TRBD1 is a possible D gene (5 bases). The CDR3 is made up of 16 amino acids. V was cut by 4 bases and J by 0 bases, with 13 bases left in between. The V gene's germline CDR1 is MDHEN and CDR2 SYDVKM. Filled out from reference TRBV28 and TRBJ2-1, the complete variable domain reads DVKVTQSSRYLVKRTGEKVFLECVQDMDHENMFWYRQDPGLGLRLIYFSYDVKMKEKGDIPEGYSVSREKKERFSLILESASTNQTSMYLCASSSADSSSYNEQFFGPGTRLTVL.

The V gene is TRBV5-4, the J gene TRBJ2-7, with 9 bases fitting TRBD2. V shed 0 bases, J shed 1 base, and the junction held 2 bases outside the gene matches. CDR1 and CDR2 (germline): SGHNT, YYREEE (reference sequence). The length of the CDR3 is 15 residues. As DNA, the CDR3 is TGTGCCAGCAGCTTGGCCCTAGCGGGGTCCTACGAGCAGTACTTC. Protein product: CASSLALAGSYEQYF. Full variable domain (outside the CDR3, taken from reference TRBV5-4 and TRBJ2-7): ETGVTQSPTHLIKTRGQQVTLRCSSQSGHNTVSWYQQALGQGPQFIFQYYREEENGRGNFPPRFSGLQFPNYSSELNVNALELDDSALYLCASSLALAGSYEQYFGPGTRLTVT.

This clone was observed a single time. The chain uses TRBV29-1 and TRBJ1-2, with TRBD1 matching 11 bases. The J segment lost 2 bases and the V segment lost 4 bases, leaving 6 bases of the junction unmatched. Germline V gives CDR1 SQVTM, CDR2 ANQGSEA. The CDR3 runs to 15 residues. CDR3 region: CSVVGTGGENYGYTF. The CDR3 nucleotides read TGCAGCGTTGTGGGGACAGGGGGGGAAAACTATGGCTACACCTTC.

The chain employs TRBV6-1 and TRBJ2-5, with D maybe TRBD2 (5 bases). Trimming shortened V by 2 bases and J by 4 bases, and 8 bases separated the two germline ends. CDR3 size: 13 residues. Germline V gene data show CDR1 as MNHNS and CDR2 as SASEGT. This chain's CDR3 is CASSELGRETQYF. The CDR3 coding sequence is TGTGCCAGCAGTGAACTAGGGAGAGAGACCCAGTACTTC.